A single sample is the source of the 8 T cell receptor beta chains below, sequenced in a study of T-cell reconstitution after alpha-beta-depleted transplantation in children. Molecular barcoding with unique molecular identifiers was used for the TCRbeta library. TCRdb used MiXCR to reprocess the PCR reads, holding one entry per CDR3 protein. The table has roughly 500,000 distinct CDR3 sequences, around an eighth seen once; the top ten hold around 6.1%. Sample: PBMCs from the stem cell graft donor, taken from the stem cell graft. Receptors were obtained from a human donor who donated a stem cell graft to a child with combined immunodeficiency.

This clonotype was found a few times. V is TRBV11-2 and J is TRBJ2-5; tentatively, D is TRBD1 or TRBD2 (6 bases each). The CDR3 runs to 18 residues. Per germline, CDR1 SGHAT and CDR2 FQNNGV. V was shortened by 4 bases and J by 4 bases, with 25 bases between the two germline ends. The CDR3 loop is CASSSWTGAPFPLETQYF. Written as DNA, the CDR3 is TGTGCCAGCAGCTCCTGGACGGGGGCTCCGTTCCCCTTAGAGACCCAGTACTTC.

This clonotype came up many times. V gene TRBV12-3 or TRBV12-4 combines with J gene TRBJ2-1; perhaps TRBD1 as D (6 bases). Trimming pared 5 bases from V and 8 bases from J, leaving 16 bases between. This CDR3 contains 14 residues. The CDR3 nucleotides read TGTGCCAGCAGTGAAAACAGGGTGGTTGATGAGCAGTTCTTC. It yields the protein CASSENRVVDEQFF.

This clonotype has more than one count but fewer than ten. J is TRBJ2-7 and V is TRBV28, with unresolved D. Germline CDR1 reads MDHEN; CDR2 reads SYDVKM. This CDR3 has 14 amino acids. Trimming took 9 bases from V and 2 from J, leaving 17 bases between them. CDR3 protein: CASRWAGEAYEQYF. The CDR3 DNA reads TGTGCCAGTCGGTGGGCAGGAGAAGCCTACGAGCAGTACTTC.

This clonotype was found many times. CDR3 sequence: CASTVDRDYGNTIYF. CDR3 in DNA: TGTGCCAGCACCGTAGACAGGGATTATGGAAACACCATATATTTT. The V and J genes are TRBV12-3 or TRBV12-4 and TRBJ1-3; 7 bases agree with TRBD1. The CDR3 sequence is 15 residues long. The V segment lost 7 bases and the J segment 3 bases; nucleotides outside the gene matches: 9.

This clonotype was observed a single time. The CDR3 reads CSVEWTGNGELFF. Written as DNA, the CDR3 is TGCAGCGTTGAGTGGACAGGGAACGGGGAGCTGTTTTTT. This chain links TRBV29-1 with TRBJ2-2, with TRBD1 matching 8 bases. Per the germline V gene, CDR1 is SQVTM and CDR2 is ANQGSEA. The CDR3 is made up of 13 amino acids. V dropped 3 bases and J dropped 7; count of bases not matched to a gene: 4.

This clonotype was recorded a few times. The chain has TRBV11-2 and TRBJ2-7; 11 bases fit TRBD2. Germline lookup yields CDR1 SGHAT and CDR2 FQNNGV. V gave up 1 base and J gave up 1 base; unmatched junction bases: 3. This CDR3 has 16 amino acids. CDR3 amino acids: CASSLVTSGNSYEQYF. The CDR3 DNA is TGTGCCAGCAGCTTAGTGACTAGCGGGAATTCCTACGAGCAGTACTTC.

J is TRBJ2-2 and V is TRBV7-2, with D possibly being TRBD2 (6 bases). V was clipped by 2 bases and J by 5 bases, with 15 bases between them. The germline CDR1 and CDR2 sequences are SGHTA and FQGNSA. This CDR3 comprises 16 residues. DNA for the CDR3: TGTGCCAGCAGCTTACTCGGGGGAATAGAGACCGGGGAGCTGTTTTTT. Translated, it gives CASSLLGGIETGELFF.

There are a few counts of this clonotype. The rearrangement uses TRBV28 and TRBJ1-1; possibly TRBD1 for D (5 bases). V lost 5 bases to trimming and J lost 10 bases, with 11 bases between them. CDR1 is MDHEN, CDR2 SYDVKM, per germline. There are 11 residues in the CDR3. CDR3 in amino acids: CASSIDRGAFF. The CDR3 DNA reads TGTGCCAGCAGTATCGACAGAGGAGCTTTCTTT.